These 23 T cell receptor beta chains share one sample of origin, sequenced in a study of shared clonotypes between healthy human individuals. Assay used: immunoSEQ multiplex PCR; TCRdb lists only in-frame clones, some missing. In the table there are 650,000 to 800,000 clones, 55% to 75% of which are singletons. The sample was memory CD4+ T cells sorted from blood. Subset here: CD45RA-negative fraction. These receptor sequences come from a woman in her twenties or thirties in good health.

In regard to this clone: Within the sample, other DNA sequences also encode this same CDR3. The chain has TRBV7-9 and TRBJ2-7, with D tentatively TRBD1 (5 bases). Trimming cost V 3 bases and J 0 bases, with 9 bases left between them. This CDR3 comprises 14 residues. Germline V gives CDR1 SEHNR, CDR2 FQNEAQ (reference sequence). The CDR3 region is CASSLGQNSYEQYF. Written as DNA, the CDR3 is TGTGCCAGCAGCTTGGGGCAGAACTCCTACGAGCAGTACTTC.

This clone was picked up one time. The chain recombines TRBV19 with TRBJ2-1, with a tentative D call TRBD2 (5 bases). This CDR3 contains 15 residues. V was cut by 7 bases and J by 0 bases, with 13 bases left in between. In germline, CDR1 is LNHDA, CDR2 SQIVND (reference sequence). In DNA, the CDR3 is TGTGCCAGTACGCGGGTAGGGAGCTCCTACAATGAGCAGTTCTTC. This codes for CASTRVGSSYNEQFF.

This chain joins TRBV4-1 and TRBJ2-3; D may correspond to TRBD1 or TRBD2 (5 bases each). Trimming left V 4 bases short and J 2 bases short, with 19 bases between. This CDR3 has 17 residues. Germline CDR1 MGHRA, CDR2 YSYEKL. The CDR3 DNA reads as TGCGCCAGCAGCCGGGTAATGACTCCGGGGCTCACAGATACGCAGTATTTT. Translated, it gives CASSRVMTPGLTDTQYF.

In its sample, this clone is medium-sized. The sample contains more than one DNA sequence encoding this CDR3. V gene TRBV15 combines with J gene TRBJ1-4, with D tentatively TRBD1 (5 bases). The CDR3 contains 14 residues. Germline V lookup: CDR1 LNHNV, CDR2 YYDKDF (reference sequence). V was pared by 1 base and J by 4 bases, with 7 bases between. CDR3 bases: TGTGCCACCAGCAGAGGGCAGGGTAATGAAAAACTGTTTTTT. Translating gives CATSRGQGNEKLFF.

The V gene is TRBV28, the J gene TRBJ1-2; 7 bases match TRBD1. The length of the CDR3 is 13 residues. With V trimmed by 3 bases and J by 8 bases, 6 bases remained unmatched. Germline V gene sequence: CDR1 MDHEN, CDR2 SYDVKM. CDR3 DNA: TGTGCCAGCAGTTTCCGGGACAGCCAAGGCTACACCTTC. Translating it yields CASSFRDSQGYTF.

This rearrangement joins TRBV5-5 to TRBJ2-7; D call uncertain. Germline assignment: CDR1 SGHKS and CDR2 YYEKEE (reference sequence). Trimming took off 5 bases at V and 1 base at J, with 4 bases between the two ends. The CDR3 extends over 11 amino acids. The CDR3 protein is CASRGSYEQYF. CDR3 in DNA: TGTGCCAGCAGGGGATCCTACGAGCAGTACTTC.

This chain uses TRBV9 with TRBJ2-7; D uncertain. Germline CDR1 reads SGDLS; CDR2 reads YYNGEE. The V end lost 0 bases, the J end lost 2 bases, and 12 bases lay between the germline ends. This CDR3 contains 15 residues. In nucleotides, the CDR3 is TGTGCCAGCAGCGTAGTTGTCAGGCAGACCTACGAGCAGTACTTC. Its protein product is CASSVVVRQTYEQYF.

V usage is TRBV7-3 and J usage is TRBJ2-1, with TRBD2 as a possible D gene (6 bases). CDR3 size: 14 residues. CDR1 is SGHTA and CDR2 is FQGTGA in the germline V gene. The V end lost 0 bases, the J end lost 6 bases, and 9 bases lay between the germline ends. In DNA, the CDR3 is TGTGCCAGCAGCTTAACTCCGGGAGCCAATGAGCAGTTCTTC. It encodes CASSLTPGANEQFF.

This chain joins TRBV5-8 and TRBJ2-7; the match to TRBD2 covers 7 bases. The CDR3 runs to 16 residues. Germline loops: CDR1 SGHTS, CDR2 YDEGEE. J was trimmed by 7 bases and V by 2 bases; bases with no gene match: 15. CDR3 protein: CASSFVGNRRGGEQYF. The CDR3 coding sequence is TGTGCCAGCAGCTTCGTAGGGAACCGACGCGGGGGAGAGCAGTACTTC.

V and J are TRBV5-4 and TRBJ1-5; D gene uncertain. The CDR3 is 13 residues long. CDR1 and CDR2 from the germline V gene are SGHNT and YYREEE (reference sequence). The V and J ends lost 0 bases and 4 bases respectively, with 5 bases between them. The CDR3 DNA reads TGTGCCAGCAGCTTGGACTGGAATCAGCCCCAGCATTTT. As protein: CASSLDWNQPQHF.

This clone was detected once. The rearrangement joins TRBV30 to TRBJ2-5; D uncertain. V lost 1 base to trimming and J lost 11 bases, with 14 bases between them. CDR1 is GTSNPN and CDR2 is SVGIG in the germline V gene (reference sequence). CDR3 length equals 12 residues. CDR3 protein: CAWSDSSYGQYF. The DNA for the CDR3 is TGTGCCTGGAGTGACAGCAGTTACGGGCAGTACTTC.

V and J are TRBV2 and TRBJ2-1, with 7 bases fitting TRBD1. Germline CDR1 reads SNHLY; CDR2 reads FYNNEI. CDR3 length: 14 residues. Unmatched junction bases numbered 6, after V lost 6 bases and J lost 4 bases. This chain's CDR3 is CASRGDSVYNEQFF. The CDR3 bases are TGTGCCAGCAGAGGGGACAGCGTATACAATGAGCAGTTCTTC.

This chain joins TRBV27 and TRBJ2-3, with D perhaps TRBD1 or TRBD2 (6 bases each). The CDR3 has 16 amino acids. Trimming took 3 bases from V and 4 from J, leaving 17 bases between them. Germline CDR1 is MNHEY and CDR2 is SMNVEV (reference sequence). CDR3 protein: CASSLFRGQVADTQYF. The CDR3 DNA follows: TGTGCCAGCAGTTTGTTCCGGGGGCAGGTGGCAGATACGCAGTATTTT.

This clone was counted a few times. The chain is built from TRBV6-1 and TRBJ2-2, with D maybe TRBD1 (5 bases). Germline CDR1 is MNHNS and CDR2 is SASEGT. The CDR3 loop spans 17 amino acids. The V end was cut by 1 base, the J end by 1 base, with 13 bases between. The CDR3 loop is CASSEVVGARNTGELFF. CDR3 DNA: TGTGCCAGCAGTGAAGTGGTAGGGGCTCGGAACACCGGGGAGCTGTTTTTT.

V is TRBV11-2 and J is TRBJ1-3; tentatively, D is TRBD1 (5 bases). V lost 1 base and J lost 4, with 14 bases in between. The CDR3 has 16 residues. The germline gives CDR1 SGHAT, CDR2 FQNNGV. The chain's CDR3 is CASSLGLRGKGNTIYF. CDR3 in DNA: TGTGCCAGCAGCTTAGGCTTACGGGGGAAAGGAAACACCATATATTTT.

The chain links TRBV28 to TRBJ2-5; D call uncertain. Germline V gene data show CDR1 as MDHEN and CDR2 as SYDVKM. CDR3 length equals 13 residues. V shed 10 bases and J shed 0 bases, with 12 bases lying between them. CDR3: CATVPGDQETQYF. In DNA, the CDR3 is TGTGCCACCGTCCCTGGGGACCAAGAGACCCAGTACTTC.

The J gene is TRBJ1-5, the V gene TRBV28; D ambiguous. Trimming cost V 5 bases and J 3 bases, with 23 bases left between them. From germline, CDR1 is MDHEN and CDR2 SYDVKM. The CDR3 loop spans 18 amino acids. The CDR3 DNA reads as TGTGCCAGCAGTAAAGAATGGCAGAGAATTCGAGTCAATCAGCCCCAGCATTTT. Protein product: CASSKEWQRIRVNQPQHF. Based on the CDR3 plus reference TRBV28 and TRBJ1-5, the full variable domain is DVKVTQSSRYLVKRTGEKVFLECVQDMDHENMFWYRQDPGLGLRLIYFSYDVKMKEKGDIPEGYSVSREKKERFSLILESASTNQTSMYLCASSKEWQRIRVNQPQHFGDGTRLSIL.

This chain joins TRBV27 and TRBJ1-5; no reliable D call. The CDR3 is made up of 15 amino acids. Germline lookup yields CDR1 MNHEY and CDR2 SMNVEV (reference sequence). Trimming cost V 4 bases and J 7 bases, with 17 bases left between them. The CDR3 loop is CASSSRKEERQPQHF. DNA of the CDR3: TGTGCCAGCAGTTCCCGGAAGGAGGAGAGACAGCCCCAGCATTTT.

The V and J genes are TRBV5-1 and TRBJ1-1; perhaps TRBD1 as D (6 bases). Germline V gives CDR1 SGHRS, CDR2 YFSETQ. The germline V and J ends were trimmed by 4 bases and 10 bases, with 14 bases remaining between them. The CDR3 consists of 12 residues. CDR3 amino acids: CASSEGVGGAFF. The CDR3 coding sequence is TGCGCCAGCAGCGAGGGGGTCGGGGGAGCTTTCTTT.

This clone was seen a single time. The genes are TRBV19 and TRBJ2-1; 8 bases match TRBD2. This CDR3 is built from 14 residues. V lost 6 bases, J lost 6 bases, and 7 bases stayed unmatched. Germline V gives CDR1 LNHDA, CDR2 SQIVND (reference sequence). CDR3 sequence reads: CASSPGSGTNEQFF. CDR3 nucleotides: TGTGCCAGTAGCCCAGGTAGCGGGACCAATGAGCAGTTCTTC.

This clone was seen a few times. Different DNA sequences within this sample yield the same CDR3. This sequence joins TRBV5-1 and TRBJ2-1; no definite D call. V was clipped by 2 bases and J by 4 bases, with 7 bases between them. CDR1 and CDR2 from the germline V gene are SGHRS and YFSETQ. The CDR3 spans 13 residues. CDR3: CASSFGQYNEQFF. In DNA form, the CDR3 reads TGCGCCAGCAGCTTCGGGCAGTACAATGAGCAGTTCTTC.

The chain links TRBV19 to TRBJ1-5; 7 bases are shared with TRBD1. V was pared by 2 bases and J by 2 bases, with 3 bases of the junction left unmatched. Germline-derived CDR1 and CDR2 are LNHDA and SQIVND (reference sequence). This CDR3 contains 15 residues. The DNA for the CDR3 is TGTGCCAGTAGTATACCCGGACAGGGCAATCAGCCCCAGCATTTT. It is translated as CASSIPGQGNQPQHF.

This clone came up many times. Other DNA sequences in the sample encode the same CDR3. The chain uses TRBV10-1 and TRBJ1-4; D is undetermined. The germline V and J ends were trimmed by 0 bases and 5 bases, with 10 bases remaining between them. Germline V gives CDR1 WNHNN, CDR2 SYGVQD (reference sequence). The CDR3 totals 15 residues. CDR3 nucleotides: TGCGCCAGCAGTGAGTCGACGGCTGAGAATGAAAAACTGTTTTTT. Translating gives CASSESTAENEKLFF.